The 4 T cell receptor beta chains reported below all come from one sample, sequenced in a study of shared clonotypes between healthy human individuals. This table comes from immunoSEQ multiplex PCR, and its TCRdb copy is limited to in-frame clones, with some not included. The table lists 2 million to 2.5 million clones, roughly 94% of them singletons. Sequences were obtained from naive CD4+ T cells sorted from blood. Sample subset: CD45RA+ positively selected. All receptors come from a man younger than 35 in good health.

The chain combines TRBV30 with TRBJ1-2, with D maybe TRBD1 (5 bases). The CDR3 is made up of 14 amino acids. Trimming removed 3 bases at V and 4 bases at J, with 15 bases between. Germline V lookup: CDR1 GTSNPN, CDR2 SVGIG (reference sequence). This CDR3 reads CAWSPPGAFYGYTF. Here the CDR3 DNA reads TGTGCCTGGAGCCCCCCCGGGGCCTTCTATGGCTACACCTTC.

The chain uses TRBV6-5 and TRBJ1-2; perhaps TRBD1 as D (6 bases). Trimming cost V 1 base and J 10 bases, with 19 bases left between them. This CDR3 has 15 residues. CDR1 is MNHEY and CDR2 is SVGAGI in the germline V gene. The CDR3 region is CASSYWASRTESYTF. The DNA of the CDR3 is TGTGCCAGCAGTTACTGGGCCAGCCGGACAGAATCCTACACCTTC.

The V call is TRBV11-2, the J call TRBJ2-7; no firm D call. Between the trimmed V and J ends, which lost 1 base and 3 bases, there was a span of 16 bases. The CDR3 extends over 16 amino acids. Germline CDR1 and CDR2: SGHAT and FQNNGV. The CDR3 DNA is TGTGCCAGCAGCTTAGGGCAGCCAGGCATCCTCTACGAGCAGTACTTC. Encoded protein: CASSLGQPGILYEQYF.

CDR3 DNA: TGCAGCGTGAGGGAAGGACAGGGACACTACAATGAGCAGTTCTTC. The encoded protein is CSVREGQGHYNEQFF. This chain connects TRBV29-1 to TRBJ2-1; TRBD1 matches 8 bases. Trimming removed 6 bases from V and 3 bases from J; junction bases left unmatched: 10. The CDR3 loop spans 15 amino acids. Germline V CDR1 and CDR2: SQVTM, ANQGSEA.